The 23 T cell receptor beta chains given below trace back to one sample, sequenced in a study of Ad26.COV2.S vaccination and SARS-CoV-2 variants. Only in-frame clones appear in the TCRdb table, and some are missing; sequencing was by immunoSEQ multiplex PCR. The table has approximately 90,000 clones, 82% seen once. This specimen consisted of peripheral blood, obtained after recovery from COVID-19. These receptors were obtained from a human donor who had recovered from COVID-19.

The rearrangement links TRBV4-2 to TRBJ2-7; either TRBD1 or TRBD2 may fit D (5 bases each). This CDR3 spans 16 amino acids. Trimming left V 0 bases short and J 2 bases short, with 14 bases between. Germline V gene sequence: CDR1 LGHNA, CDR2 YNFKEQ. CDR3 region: CASSQEARGLAYEQYF. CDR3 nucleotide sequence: TGTGCCAGCAGCCAAGAGGCCCGGGGCCTAGCCTACGAGCAGTACTTC.

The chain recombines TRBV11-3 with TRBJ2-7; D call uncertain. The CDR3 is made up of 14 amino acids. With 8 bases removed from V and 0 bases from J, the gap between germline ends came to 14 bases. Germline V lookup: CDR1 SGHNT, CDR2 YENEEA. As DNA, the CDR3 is TGTGCCAGCGGCTCCCGTGCGAGCTCCTACGAGCAGTACTTC. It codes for CASGSRASSYEQYF.

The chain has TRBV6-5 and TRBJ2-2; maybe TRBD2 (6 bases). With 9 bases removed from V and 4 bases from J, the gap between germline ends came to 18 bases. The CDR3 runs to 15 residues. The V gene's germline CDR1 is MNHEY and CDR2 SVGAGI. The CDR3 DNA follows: TGTGCCAGTCGCGCCCTGGGGGGTAGCACCGGGGAGCTGTTTTTT. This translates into CASRALGGSTGELFF.

CDR3 sequence (DNA): TGTGCCATCAGTGTCGGTAGCGGGATGGGGAATGAGCAGTTCTTC. Translation gives CAISVGSGMGNEQFF. The rearrangement joins TRBV10-3 to TRBJ2-1; TRBD2 aligns across 8 bases. V lost 4 bases to trimming and J lost 7 bases; unmatched junction nucleotides: 9. The CDR3 runs to 15 residues. Germline CDR1 is ENHRY and CDR2 is SYGVKD.

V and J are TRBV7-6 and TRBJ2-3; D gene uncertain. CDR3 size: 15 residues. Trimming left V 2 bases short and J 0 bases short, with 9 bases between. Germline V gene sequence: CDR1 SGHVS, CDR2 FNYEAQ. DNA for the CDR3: TGTGCCAGCAGCTTACGGCGCCAGAGCACAGATACGCAGTATTTT. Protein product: CASSLRRQSTDTQYF.

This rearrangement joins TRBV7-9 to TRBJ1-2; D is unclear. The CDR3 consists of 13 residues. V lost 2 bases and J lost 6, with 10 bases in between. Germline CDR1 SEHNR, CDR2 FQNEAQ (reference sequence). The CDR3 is CASSLSRPDGYTF. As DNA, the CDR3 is TGTGCCAGCAGCTTAAGCAGACCCGATGGCTACACCTTC.

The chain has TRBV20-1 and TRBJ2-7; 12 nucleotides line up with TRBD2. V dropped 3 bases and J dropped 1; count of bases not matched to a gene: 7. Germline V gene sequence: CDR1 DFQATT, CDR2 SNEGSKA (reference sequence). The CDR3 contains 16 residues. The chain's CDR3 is CSASPLAGGESYEQYF. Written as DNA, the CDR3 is TGCAGTGCTAGTCCCCTAGCGGGAGGGGAATCCTACGAGCAGTACTTC.

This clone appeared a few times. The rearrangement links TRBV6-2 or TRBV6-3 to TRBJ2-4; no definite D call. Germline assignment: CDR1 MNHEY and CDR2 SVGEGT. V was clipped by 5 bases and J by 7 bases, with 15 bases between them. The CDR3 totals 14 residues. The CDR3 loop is CASSANPNGNIQYF. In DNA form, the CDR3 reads TGTGCCAGCAGTGCTAATCCTAACGGGAACATTCAGTACTTC.

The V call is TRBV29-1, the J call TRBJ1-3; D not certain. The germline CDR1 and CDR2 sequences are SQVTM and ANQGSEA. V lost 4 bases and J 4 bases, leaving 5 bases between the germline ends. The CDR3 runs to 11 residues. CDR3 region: CSVGGGNTIYF. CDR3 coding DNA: TGCAGCGTTGGAGGGGGAAACACCATATATTTT.

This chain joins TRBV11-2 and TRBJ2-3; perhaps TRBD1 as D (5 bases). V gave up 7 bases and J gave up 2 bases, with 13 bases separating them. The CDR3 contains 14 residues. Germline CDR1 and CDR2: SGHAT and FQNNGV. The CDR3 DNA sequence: TGTGCCAGCAACCAGGGAATCGCCACAGATACGCAGTATTTT. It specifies CASNQGIATDTQYF.

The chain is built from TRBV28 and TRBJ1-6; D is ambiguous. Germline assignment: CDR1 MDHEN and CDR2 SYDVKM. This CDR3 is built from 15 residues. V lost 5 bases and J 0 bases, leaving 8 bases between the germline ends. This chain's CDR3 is CASSGESSYNSPLHF. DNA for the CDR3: TGTGCCAGCAGTGGAGAGAGCTCCTATAATTCACCCCTCCACTTT.

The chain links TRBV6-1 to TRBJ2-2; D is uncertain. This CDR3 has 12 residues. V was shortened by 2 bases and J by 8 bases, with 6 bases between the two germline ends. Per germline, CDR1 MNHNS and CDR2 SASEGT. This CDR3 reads CASSEIWGELFF. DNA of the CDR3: TGTGCCAGCAGTGAAATCTGGGGGGAGCTGTTTTTT.

As DNA, the CDR3 is TGTGCCAGCAGTGAACGCGACAGGGCGCCGACCTACGAGCAGTACTTC. Protein product: CASSERDRAPTYEQYF. The chain employs TRBV25-1 and TRBJ2-7, with TRBD1 matching 7 bases. Germline V CDR1 and CDR2: MGHDK, SYGVNS. This CDR3 has 16 residues. J lost 2 bases, V lost 2 bases, and 9 bases had no gene match.

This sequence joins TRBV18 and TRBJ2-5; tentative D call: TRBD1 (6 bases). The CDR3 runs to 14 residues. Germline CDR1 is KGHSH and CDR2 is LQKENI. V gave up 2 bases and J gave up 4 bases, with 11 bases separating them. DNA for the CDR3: TGTGCCAGCTCACCAAGGGGGATCCGAGAGACCCAGTACTTC. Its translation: CASSPRGIRETQYF. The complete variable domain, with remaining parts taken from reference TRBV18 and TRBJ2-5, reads NAGVMQNPRHLVRRRGQEARLRCSPMKGHSHVYWYRQLPEEGLKFMVYLQKENIIDESGMPKERFSAEFPKEGPSILRIQQVVRGDSAAYFCASSPRGIRETQYFGPGTRLLVL.

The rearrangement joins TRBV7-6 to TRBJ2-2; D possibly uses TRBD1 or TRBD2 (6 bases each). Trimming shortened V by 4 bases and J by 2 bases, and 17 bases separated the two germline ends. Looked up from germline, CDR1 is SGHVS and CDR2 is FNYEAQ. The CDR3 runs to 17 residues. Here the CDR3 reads CASSSLRGRTNTGELFF. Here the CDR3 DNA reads TGTGCCAGCAGCTCCCTCCGGGGGCGGACTAACACCGGGGAGCTGTTTTTT.

The CDR3 DNA sequence: TGTGCCAGCAGTGATTTCCCCGCTAGTACAGGCACAGATACGCAGTATTTT. As protein: CASSDFPASTGTDTQYF. The chain uses TRBV25-1 and TRBJ2-3, with no clear D. Trimming took off 3 bases at V and 1 base at J, with 17 bases between the two ends. Germline V gene data show CDR1 as MGHDK and CDR2 as SYGVNS. The CDR3 has 17 amino acids.

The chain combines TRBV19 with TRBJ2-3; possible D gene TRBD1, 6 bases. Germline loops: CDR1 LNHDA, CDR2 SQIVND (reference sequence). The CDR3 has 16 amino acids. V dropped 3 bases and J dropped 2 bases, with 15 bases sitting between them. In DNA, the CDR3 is TGTGCCAGTAGTATCGGAAGGACAGATAACACAGATACGCAGTATTTT. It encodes CASSIGRTDNTDTQYF.

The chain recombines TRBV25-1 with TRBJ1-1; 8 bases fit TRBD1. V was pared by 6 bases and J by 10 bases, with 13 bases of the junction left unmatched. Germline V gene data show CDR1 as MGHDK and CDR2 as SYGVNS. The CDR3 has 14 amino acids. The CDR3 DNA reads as TGTGCCAGCAGAAAAACAGGGGGAAAATCTGGAGCTTTCTTT. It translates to CASRKTGGKSGAFF.

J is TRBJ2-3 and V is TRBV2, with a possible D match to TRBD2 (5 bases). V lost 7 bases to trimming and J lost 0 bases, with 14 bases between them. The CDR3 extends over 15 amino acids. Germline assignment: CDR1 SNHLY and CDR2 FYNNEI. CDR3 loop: CASTGAAQSTDTQYF. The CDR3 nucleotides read TGTGCCAGCACTGGAGCGGCCCAGAGCACAGATACGCAGTATTTT.

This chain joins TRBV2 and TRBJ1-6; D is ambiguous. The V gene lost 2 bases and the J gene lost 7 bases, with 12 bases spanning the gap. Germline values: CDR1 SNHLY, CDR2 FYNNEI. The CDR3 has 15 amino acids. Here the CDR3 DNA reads TGTGCCAGCAGTGAAAACCCAGGCGGCAATTCACCCCTCCACTTT. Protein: CASSENPGGNSPLHF.

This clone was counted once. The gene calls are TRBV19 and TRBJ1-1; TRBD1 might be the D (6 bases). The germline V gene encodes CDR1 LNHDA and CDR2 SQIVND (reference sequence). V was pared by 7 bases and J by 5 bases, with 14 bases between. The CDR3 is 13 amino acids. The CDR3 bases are TGTGCCAGTAACAGCAGGGGATGGACTGAAGCTTTCTTT. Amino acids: CASNSRGWTEAFF.

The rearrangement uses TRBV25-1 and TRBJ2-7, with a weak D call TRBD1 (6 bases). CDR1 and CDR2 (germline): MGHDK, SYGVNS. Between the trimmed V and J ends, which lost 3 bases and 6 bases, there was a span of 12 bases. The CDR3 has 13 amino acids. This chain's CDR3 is CASSDQNRVEQYF. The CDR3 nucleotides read TGTGCCAGCAGTGACCAGAACAGGGTCGAGCAGTACTTC.

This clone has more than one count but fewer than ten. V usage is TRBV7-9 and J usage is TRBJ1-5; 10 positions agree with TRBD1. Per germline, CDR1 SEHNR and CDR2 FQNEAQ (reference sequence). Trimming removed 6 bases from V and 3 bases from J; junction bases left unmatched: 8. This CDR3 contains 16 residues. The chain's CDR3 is CASSAGTGVDNQPQHF. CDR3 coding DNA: TGTGCCAGCAGTGCAGGGACAGGGGTGGACAATCAGCCCCAGCATTTT.